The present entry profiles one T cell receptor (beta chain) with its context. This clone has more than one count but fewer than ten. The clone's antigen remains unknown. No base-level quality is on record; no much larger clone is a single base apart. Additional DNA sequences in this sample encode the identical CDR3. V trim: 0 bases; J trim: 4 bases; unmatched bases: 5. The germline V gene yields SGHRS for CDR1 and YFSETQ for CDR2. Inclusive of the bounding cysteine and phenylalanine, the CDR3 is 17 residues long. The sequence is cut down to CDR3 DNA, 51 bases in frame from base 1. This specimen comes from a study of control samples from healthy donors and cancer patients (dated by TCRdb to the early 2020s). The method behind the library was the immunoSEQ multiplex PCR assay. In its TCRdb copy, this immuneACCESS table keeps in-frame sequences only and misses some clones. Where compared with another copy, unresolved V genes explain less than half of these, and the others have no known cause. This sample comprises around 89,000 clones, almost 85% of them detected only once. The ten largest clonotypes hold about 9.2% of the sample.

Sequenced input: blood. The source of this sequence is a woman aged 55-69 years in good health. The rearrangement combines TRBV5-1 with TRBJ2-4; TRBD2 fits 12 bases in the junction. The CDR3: CASSLAGLAGGKNIQYF. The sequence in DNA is TGCGCCAGCAGCTTGGCGGGTCTAGCGGGAGGGAAAAACATTCAGTACTTC.